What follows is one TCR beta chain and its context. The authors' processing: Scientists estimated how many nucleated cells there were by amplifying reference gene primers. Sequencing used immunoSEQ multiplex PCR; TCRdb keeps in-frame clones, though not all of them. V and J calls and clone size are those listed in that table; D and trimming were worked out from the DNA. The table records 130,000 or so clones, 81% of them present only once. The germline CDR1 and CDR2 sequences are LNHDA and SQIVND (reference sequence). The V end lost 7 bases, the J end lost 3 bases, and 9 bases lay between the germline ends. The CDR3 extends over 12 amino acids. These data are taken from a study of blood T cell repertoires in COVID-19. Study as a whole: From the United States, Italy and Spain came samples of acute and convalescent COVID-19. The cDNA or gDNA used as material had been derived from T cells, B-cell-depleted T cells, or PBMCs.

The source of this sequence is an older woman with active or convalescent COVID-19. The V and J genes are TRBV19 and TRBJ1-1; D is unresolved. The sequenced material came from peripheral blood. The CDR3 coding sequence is TGTGCCAGTAAAGTGAGAGACACTGAAGCTTTCTTT. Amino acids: CASKVRDTEAFF.